This TCR beta chain is drawn from a study of T cell clones after liver transplantation. Turning to the study itself: Subjects received no induction therapy and standard immunosuppression until randomization at 12-24 months post-transplant. Overall study results and limits: Donor-reactive sequences fell more than third party-reactive ones, suggesting partial deletion.

Remarks on this clone: Antigen specificity is unknown.

Assay: immunoSEQ multiplex PCR; the TCRdb copy retains only in-frame clones and omits some. The sample holds fewer than 50,000 clones, roughly 86% seen once. The CDR3 extends over 15 amino acids. Per germline, CDR1 LNHDA and CDR2 SQIVND (reference sequence). The J segment lost 4 bases and the V segment lost 4 bases, leaving 5 bases of the junction unmatched. The chain carries TRBV19 and TRBJ2-1, with 9 bases that match TRBD2. This sequence originates from a human patient who received a liver transplant. Some T cells may trace back to the graft donor. The starting material was CD4+ T cells from blood, obtained 24 months after liver transplant. CDR3 nucleotide sequence: TGTGCCAGTAGTAAGACTAGCGGCCTGTACAATGAGCAGTTCTTC. This sequence encodes CASSKTSGLYNEQFF.